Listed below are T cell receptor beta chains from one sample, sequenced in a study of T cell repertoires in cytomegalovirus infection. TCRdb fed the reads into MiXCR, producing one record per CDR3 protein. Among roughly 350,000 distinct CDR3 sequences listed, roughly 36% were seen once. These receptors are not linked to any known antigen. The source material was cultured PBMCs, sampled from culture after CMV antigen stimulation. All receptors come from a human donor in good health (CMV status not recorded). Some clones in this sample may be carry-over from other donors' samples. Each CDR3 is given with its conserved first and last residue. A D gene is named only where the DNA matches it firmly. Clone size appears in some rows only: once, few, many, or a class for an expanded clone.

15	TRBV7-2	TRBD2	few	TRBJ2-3	TGTGCCAGCAGCCGGACTAGCGCCCAAGCAGATACGCAGTATTTT	CASSRTSAQADTQYF
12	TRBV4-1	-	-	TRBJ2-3	TGCGCCAGCAGCCGAGGGGAGGATACGCAGTATTTT	CASSRGEDTQYF
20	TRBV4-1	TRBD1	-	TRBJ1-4	TGCGCCAGCAGCCAGAAAGGCCAGGGGGTAGTTACCTCAACTAATGAAAAACTGTTTTTT	CASSQKGQGVVTSTNEKLFF
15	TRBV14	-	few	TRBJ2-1	TGTGCCAGCAGCCACCTAGCGAGCTTTAACAATGAGCAGTTCTTC	CASSHLASFNNEQFF
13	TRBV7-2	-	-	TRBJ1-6	TGTGCCAGCAGGCTATTGGGAAATTCACCCCTCCACTTT	CASRLLGNSPLHF
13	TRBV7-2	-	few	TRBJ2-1	TGTGCCAGCAGGACCCCCCCCGACAATGAGCAGTTCTTC	CASRTPPDNEQFF
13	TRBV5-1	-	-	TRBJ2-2	TGCGCCAGCAGAGGACCCCACACCGGGGAGCTGTTTTTT	CASRGPHTGELFF
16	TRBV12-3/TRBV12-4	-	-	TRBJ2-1	TGTGCCAGCACCCGGAGCGGACCTGGCTCCTACAATGAGCAGTTCTTC	CASTRSGPGSYNEQFF
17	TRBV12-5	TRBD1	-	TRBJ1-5	TGTGCTAGTGGTGTAGGGACAGGGGGGATTCGGAATCAGCCCCAGCATTTT	CASGVGTGGIRNQPQHF
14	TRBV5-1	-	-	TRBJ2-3	TGCGCCAGCAGCTTGGGTCAGACCGTACATACGCAGTATTTT	CASSLGQTVHTQYF
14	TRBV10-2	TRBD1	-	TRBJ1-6	TGCGCCAGCTTACAAACAGGGGAAAATTCACCCCTCCACTTT	CASLQTGENSPLHF
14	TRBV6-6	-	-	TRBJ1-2	TGTGCCAGCACAATCGCCCAGAGGGGCTATGGCTACACCTTC	CASTIAQRGYGYTF
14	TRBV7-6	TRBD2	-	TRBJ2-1	TGTGCCAGCAGCTTAGAATGGACTAGCAATGAGCAGTTCTTC	CASSLEWTSNEQFF
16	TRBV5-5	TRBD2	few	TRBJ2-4	TGTGCCAGCAGCATAAGGACTAGCGGGATAAAAAACATTCAGTACTTC	CASSIRTSGIKNIQYF
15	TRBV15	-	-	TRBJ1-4	TGTGCCACCAGCAGAGATTGGCAGAGTGGTGAAAAACTGTTTTTT	CATSRDWQSGEKLFF
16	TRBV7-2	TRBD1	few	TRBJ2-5	TGTGCCAGCAGCTTGTACCACAGGGGGTCGAAGGAGACCCAGTACTTC	CASSLYHRGSKETQYF
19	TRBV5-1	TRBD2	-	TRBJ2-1	TGCGCCAGCAGCTCCGGGACTAGCGTCCTGATGAGCTCCTACAATGAGCAGTTCTTC	CASSSGTSVLMSSYNEQFF